This T cell receptor (beta chain) originates from a study of T cell changes during pregnancy in multiple sclerosis. Using immunoSEQ multiplex PCR, the repertoire was profiled, and TCRdb retains in-frame clones only, with some absent. Altogether tens of thousands of clones are present, around 90% being singletons, with the ten largest covering about 4.3%. The CDR3 runs 16 residues. V lost 0 bases to trimming and J lost 3 bases; unmatched junction nucleotides: 7. The V gene's germline CDR1 is SGHRS and CDR2 YFSETQ. The chain combines TRBV5-1 with TRBJ1-2, with TRBD1 matching over 8 bases. This specimen was CD8+ T cells from peripheral blood mononuclear cells, taken after pregnancy. This TCR was recovered from a female donor with multiple sclerosis, enrolled in a pregnancy study. The CDR3 DNA reads TGCGCCAGCAGCTTGGCGAGGGAGACAGGGGACTATGGCTACACCTTC. Protein: CASSLARETGDYGYTF.